Shown below are 19 T cell receptor beta chains from a single sample sequenced in a study of beta chain features in type 1 diabetes. Expressed TCRB transcripts got sequenced, as all isolated RNA was reverse transcribed. Profiling relied on immunoSEQ multiplex PCR, and the TCRdb table lists in-frame clones only, not all of them. This table holds some 230,000 clones, 7.5% to 10% found once. Material for sequencing was naive CD4+ T cells from blood. The source of these receptors is a woman between 18 and 29 years old in good health.

There are a few counts of this clone. Within the sample, other DNA sequences also encode this same CDR3. The chain is built from TRBV7-3 and TRBJ1-1; D unresolved. The germline gives CDR1 SGHTA, CDR2 FQGTGA. CDR3 length: 13 amino acids. V was pared by 5 bases and J by 1 base, with 8 bases between. CDR3 sequence (DNA): TGTGCCAGCAGCCGAACCGGGAACACTGAAGCTTTCTTT. This sequence encodes CASSRTGNTEAFF. The variable domain in full, with the rest retrieved from reference TRBV7-3 and TRBJ1-1, is GAGVSQTPSNKVTEKGKYVELRCDPISGHTALYWYRQSLGQGPEFLIYFQGTGAADDSGLPNDRFFAVRPEGSVSTLKIQRTERGDSAVYLCASSRTGNTEAFFGQGTRLTVV.

This chain connects TRBV5-1 to TRBJ2-1; D gene unclear. The CDR3 runs to 16 residues. The germline V gene has CDR1 SGHRS and CDR2 YFSETQ. The V and J ends lost 5 bases and 3 bases respectively, with 18 bases between them. The CDR3 DNA follows: TGCGCCAGCAGTTATGCGCTAGAGCCCTACTACAATGAGCAGTTCTTC. Translating gives CASSYALEPYYNEQFF.

This clone has only a few counts. The rearrangement joins TRBV7-9 to TRBJ2-7; a possible D gene is TRBD1 (7 bases). Trimming removed 5 bases at V and 3 bases at J, with 14 bases between. Per germline, CDR1 SEHNR and CDR2 FQNEAQ (reference sequence). The CDR3 is 14 amino acids. The CDR3 region has the DNA TGTGCCAGCAGCATGACAGGGAGGAACTACGAGCAGTACTTC. This translates into CASSMTGRNYEQYF.

The chain combines TRBV4-3 with TRBJ1-1; a weak D match, TRBD1 (5 bases). CDR3 length: 14 residues. V was clipped by 3 bases and J by 3 bases, with 11 bases between them. CDR1 is LGHNA, CDR2 YSLEER, per germline. The CDR3 sequence is CASSQPGKDTEAFF. DNA of the CDR3: TGCGCCAGCAGCCAGCCAGGGAAGGACACTGAAGCTTTCTTT.

The table lists this clone with a few counts. The V call is TRBV30, the J call TRBJ1-1, with TRBD1 as a possible D gene (5 bases). CDR3 length: 14 residues. In germline, CDR1 is GTSNPN, CDR2 SVGIG (reference sequence). V was trimmed by 4 bases and J by 1 base, leaving 13 bases between them. The CDR3 coding sequence is TGTGCCTGGACTTGGGGCTTTCAGAACACTGAAGCTTTCTTT. The encoded protein is CAWTWGFQNTEAFF.

The chain is built from TRBV27 and TRBJ2-7, with 8 bases matching TRBD2. Looked up from germline, CDR1 is MNHEY and CDR2 is SMNVEV (reference sequence). This CDR3 region has 14 residues. V lost 8 bases and J lost 5; bases outside the gene matches: 11. The CDR3 loop reads CASRPSGSVHEQYF. As DNA, the CDR3 is TGTGCCAGCCGCCCGAGCGGGAGTGTCCACGAGCAGTACTTC.

The sample holds a few counts of this clone. The genes are TRBV5-1 and TRBJ2-1, with TRBD1 identical over 8 bases. The trim removed 0 bases at V and 7 bases at J, leaving 6 bases unmatched. CDR1 and CDR2 from the germline V gene are SGHRS and YFSETQ. The CDR3 has 15 amino acids. In nucleotides, the CDR3 is TGCGCCAGCAGCTTGGTCACCAGGGGGCGAAATGAGCAGTTCTTC. This encodes CASSLVTRGRNEQFF.

A word on this clone: The sample contains more than one DNA sequence encoding this CDR3. The chain combines TRBV5-6 with TRBJ1-1; the D is unclear. The V and J ends lost 4 bases and 2 bases respectively, with 6 bases between them. In germline, CDR1 is SGHDT, CDR2 YYEEEE. The length of the CDR3 is 12 residues. The CDR3 loop is CASSLLNTEAFF. In DNA form, the CDR3 reads TGTGCCAGCAGCCTACTCAACACTGAAGCTTTCTTT.

This clone was detected only a few times. The rearrangement joins TRBV5-1 to TRBJ1-1; no reliable D call. The germline gives CDR1 SGHRS, CDR2 YFSETQ. The CDR3 has 14 residues. Trimming took off 0 bases at V and 3 bases at J, with 9 bases between the two ends. The CDR3 DNA is TGCGCCAGCAGCTTGGACAGAATGGACACTGAAGCTTTCTTT. Its protein product is CASSLDRMDTEAFF.

This clone was detected only a few times. The J gene is TRBJ2-3, the V gene TRBV7-9; TRBD1 aligns across 8 bases. The CDR3 totals 15 residues. Germline values: CDR1 SEHNR, CDR2 FQNEAQ (reference sequence). The ends lost 8 bases at V and 3 bases at J; junction bases unmatched: 10. The CDR3 protein is CASGRTGGRTDTQYF. CDR3 bases: TGTGCCAGCGGCCGAACAGGGGGGAGGACAGATACGCAGTATTTT. Drawing the rest from reference TRBV7-9 and TRBJ2-3, the complete variable domain is DTGVSQNPRHKITKRGQNVTFRCDPISEHNRLYWYRQTLGQGPEFLTYFQNEAQLEKSRLLSDRFSAERPKGSFSTLEIQRTEQGDSAMYLCASGRTGGRTDTQYFGPGTRLTVL.

The chain is built from TRBV30 and TRBJ1-3; D not resolved. There are 16 residues in the CDR3. V was shortened by 2 bases and J by 2 bases, with 16 bases between the two germline ends. CDR1 is GTSNPN and CDR2 is SVGIG in the germline V gene (reference sequence). CDR3 residues: CAWSPVLAGTGNTIYF. For the CDR3, the DNA is TGTGCCTGGAGTCCTGTACTAGCAGGCACTGGAAACACCATATATTTT.

The rearrangement joins TRBV1 to TRBJ2-1; the D segment call TRBD2 is taken from the table without a DNA check. TRBV1 is an annotated pseudogene. The length of the CDR3 is 14 residues. The CDR3 DNA reads as TGCACCAGCAGGGGGGGTACTAGCCACAATGAGCAGTTCTTC. It is translated as CTSRGGTSHNEQFF.

In this sample, this clone turned up a few times. This CDR3 reads CASSSRWTGGYEAFF. Written as DNA, the CDR3 is TGTGCCAGCAGCTCGCGTTGGACGGGAGGTTATGAAGCTTTCTTT. The rearrangement uses TRBV5-4 and TRBJ1-1; D is undetermined. Trimming cost V 3 bases and J 7 bases, with 19 bases left between them. CDR1 and CDR2 (germline): SGHNT, YYREEE (reference sequence). This CDR3 is 15 amino acids long.

This clone occurred a few times. The V gene is TRBV29-1, the J gene TRBJ2-7, with TRBD2 identical over 10 bases. The germline gives CDR1 SQVTM, CDR2 ANQGSEA. The CDR3 extends over 13 amino acids. V lost 5 bases and J lost 5; bases outside the gene matches: 6. The CDR3 protein is CSVPGLAGDEQYF. In DNA form, the CDR3 reads TGCAGCGTTCCGGGTCTAGCGGGAGACGAGCAGTACTTC.

V usage is TRBV18 and J usage is TRBJ2-7; TRBD1 matches at 8 bases. The germline CDR1 and CDR2 sequences are KGHSH and LQKENI. Trimming removed 4 bases from V and 3 bases from J; junction bases left unmatched: 5. The CDR3 contains 14 residues. The CDR3 DNA is TGTGCCAGCTCACAAGGACAGGGTCTCTACGAGCAGTACTTC. It is translated as CASSQGQGLYEQYF.

Only a few counts were recorded for this clone. CDR3 DNA: TGTGCCACCAGCAGAGTAACAGGGGGTTCCTACGAGCAGTACTTC. Translating it yields CATSRVTGGSYEQYF. The chain recombines TRBV15 with TRBJ2-7, with TRBD1 identical over 8 bases. The CDR3 consists of 15 residues. V lost 1 base, J lost 1 base, and 3 bases stayed unmatched. Germline CDR1 and CDR2: LNHNV and YYDKDF (reference sequence).

The V gene is TRBV4-1, the J gene TRBJ1-6; D perhaps matches TRBD1 (6 bases). Germline CDR1 reads MGHRA; CDR2 reads YSYEKL. The CDR3 runs to 15 residues. V shed 0 bases and J shed 10 bases, with 13 bases lying between them. The CDR3 coding sequence is TGCGCCAGCAGCCAAGAAGAGGCCAGGGGATCACCCCTCCACTTT. Its protein is CASSQEEARGSPLHF.

This clone has only a few counts. V is TRBV5-1 and J is TRBJ2-7, with 7 bases lining up with TRBD2. This CDR3 contains 16 residues. V dropped 4 bases and J dropped 7; count of bases not matched to a gene: 17. Germline values: CDR1 SGHRS, CDR2 YFSETQ. CDR3 bases: TGCGCCAGCAGCCGGGACGTGGCTAGCGGAGGCGGGGAGCAGTACTTC. The encoded protein is CASSRDVASGGGEQYF.

This clone was found many times. The chain carries TRBV7-2 and TRBJ2-5; TRBD2 matches 7 bases. Trimming cost V 5 bases and J 7 bases; bases outside gene matches: 10. Germline V gives CDR1 SGHTA, CDR2 FQGNSA. The CDR3 is made up of 14 amino acids. This CDR3 reads CASSRLSGMGTQYF. The CDR3 DNA reads as TGTGCCAGCAGCCGTCTCAGCGGGATGGGGACCCAGTACTTC.